Listed below are T cell receptor beta chains from one sample, sequenced in a study of OX40 agonist ivuxolimab in advanced cancers. TCRdb keeps only in-frame clones here, not all; method: immunoSEQ multiplex PCR. The table lists 60,000 to 75,000 clones, over 80% of them singletons. The sample here was CD4+ or CD8+ T cells sorted from blood, taken in a trial of the OX40 agonist ivuxolimab. These receptors all stem from an adult with an advanced solid tumor such as melanoma, head and neck, liver or kidney cancer. Each CDR3 is given with its conserved first and last residue. The order of the fields is V gene, CDR3 length, J gene, CDR3 protein.

v_call: TRBV19
cdr3_length: 13
j_call: TRBJ1-3
cdr3_aa: CASSIGGDNTIYF

v_call: TRBV27
cdr3_length: 16
j_call: TRBJ2-3
cdr3_aa: CASSPPGTSVTDTQYF

v_call: TRBV27
cdr3_length: 16
j_call: TRBJ2-1
cdr3_aa: CASSLSLAGLYNEQFF

v_call: TRBV28
cdr3_length: 13
j_call: TRBJ2-1
cdr3_aa: CASSPISYNEQFF

v_call: TRBV4-1
cdr3_length: 14
j_call: TRBJ2-7
cdr3_aa: CASSQSGRSHEQYF

v_call: TRBV19
cdr3_length: 16
j_call: TRBJ1-1
cdr3_aa: CASSRHQLGMNTEAFF

v_call: TRBV7-9
cdr3_length: 13
j_call: TRBJ2-7
cdr3_aa: CASSVSGAYEQYF

v_call: TRBV4-1
cdr3_length: 16
j_call: TRBJ2-1
cdr3_aa: CASSVRGSDLYNEQFF

v_call: TRBV5-1
cdr3_length: 13
j_call: TRBJ1-4
cdr3_aa: CASSLSGGEKLFF

v_call: TRBV2
cdr3_length: 15
j_call: TRBJ2-2
cdr3_aa: CASSDTGHNTGELFF

v_call: TRBV4-3
cdr3_length: 15
j_call: TRBJ2-7
cdr3_aa: CASSQRGGGRNEQYF

v_call: TRBV28
cdr3_length: 13
j_call: TRBJ1-2
cdr3_aa: CASSPDSHGGYTF

v_call: TRBV2
cdr3_length: 19
j_call: TRBJ2-7
cdr3_aa: CASSVVRTSGRADDHEQYF

v_call: TRBV5-6
cdr3_length: 15
j_call: TRBJ1-5
cdr3_aa: CASSPRDGSNQPQHF